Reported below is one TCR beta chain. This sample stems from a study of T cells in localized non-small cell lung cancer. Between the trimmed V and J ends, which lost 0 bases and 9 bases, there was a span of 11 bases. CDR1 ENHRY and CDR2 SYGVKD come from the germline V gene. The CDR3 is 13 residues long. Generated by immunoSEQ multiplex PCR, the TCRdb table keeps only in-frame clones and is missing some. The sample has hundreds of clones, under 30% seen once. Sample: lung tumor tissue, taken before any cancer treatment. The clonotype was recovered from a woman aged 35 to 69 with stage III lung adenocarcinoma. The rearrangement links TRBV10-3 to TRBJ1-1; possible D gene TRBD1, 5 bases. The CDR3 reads CAISESDEGKAFF. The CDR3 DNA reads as TGTGCCATCAGTGAGTCGGACGAGGGGAAAGCTTTCTTT.